One sample yielded the 23 T cell receptor beta chains listed below, sequenced in a study of Ad26.COV2.S vaccination and SARS-CoV-2 variants. The treatment is: 15 to 20 received Ad26.COV2.S at low or high dose, single or two shots; roughly 5 received placebo; per-sample allocation not given. All samples were drawn on day 63, counting from the first vaccine or placebo injection. Using immunoSEQ multiplex PCR, the repertoire was profiled, and TCRdb retains in-frame clones only, with some absent. The sample has 300,000 to 350,000 clones, roughly 88% seen once. The specimen comprised peripheral blood, sampled in a trial of Ad26.COV2.S vaccine versus placebo. Every receptor here comes from a person between 18 and 59 years old who received the Ad26.COV2.S COVID-19 vaccine or a placebo.

Written as DNA, the CDR3 is TGCAGTGCTAATGATGCCCCGCCAGATACGCAGTATTTT. Encoded protein: CSANDAPPDTQYF. This chain connects TRBV20-1 to TRBJ2-3; D is ambiguous. Germline lookup yields CDR1 DFQATT and CDR2 SNEGSKA (reference sequence). The CDR3 is 13 residues long. The V and J ends lost 4 bases and 4 bases respectively, with 12 bases between them.

The gene calls are TRBV13 and TRBJ2-2; D perhaps matches TRBD2 (5 bases). The V end was cut by 4 bases, the J end by 2 bases, with 17 bases between. The length of the CDR3 is 17 residues. The V gene's germline CDR1 is PRHDT and CDR2 FYEKMQ (reference sequence). The CDR3 region is CASSSPSLATNTGELFF. The CDR3 bases are TGTGCCAGCAGCTCCCCTTCTTTAGCGACCAACACCGGGGAGCTGTTTTTT.

The rearrangement joins TRBV6-2 or TRBV6-3 to TRBJ2-5; 7 bases align to TRBD2. Germline V gives CDR1 MNHEY, CDR2 SVGEGT. The CDR3 totals 14 residues. The V and J ends lost 2 bases and 2 bases, in that order; junction bases with no gene match: 2. The CDR3 DNA reads as TGTGCCAGCAGTTACCGAGCGGGACAAGAGACCCAGTACTTC. Amino acids: CASSYRAGQETQYF.

V and J are TRBV25-1 and TRBJ1-2, with 7 bases lining up with TRBD1. The V gene's germline CDR1 is MGHDK and CDR2 SYGVNS. With V trimmed by 3 bases and J by 2 bases, 6 bases remained unmatched. This CDR3 is built from 15 residues. CDR3 sequence reads: CASSDIGTENYGYTF. CDR3 in DNA: TGTGCCAGCAGTGACATCGGGACAGAAAACTATGGCTACACCTTC.

CDR3 protein: CASSAKTRSSYEQYF. CDR3 in DNA: TGTGCCAGCAGTGCCAAGACAAGGAGCTCCTACGAGCAGTACTTC. The chain recombines TRBV6-2 or TRBV6-3 with TRBJ2-7; D gene ambiguous. The V end lost 5 bases, the J end lost 0 bases, and 14 bases lay between the germline ends. The CDR3 totals 15 residues. Per the germline V gene, CDR1 is MNHEY and CDR2 is SVGEGT.

The chain joins TRBV4-1 to TRBJ2-5; D call uncertain. Looked up from germline, CDR1 is MGHRA and CDR2 is YSYEKL. Trimming pared 1 base from V and 5 bases from J, leaving 11 bases between. The CDR3 is made up of 14 amino acids. DNA for the CDR3: TGCGCCAGCAGCCAAGCCCCTTGGGTGGAGACCCAGTACTTC. It translates to CASSQAPWVETQYF.

V and J are TRBV2 and TRBJ1-3, with D hard to call. Looked up from germline, CDR1 is SNHLY and CDR2 is FYNNEI. The CDR3 runs 14 residues. V was shortened by 6 bases and J by 0 bases, with 9 bases between the two germline ends. Here the CDR3 reads CASRRGSSGNTIYF. CDR3 coding DNA: TGTGCCAGCAGACGGGGAAGCTCTGGAAACACCATATATTTT.

The gene calls are TRBV9 and TRBJ1-2; possible D gene TRBD1, 6 bases. The CDR3 has 14 amino acids. Trimming took off 3 bases at V and 4 bases at J, with 13 bases between the two ends. Germline CDR1 reads SGDLS; CDR2 reads YYNGEE. The CDR3 region has the DNA TGTGCCAGCAGCGCCGCACAGGGACTCTATGGCTACACCTTC. This gives the protein CASSAAQGLYGYTF.

This clone has only one observation. The rearrangement uses TRBV6-5 and TRBJ1-2; the D gene is possibly TRBD1 (5 bases). Trimming took 0 bases from V and 3 from J, leaving 11 bases between them. The germline CDR1 and CDR2 sequences are MNHEY and SVGAGI. CDR3 length: 15 residues. This chain's CDR3 is CASSYSIQAYYGYTF. Written as DNA, the CDR3 is TGTGCCAGCAGTTACTCGATACAGGCCTACTATGGCTACACCTTC.

This clone was picked up a small number of times. This chain uses TRBV10-2 with TRBJ2-7; 8 positions match TRBD1. CDR1 is WSHSY and CDR2 is SAAADI in the germline V gene. The CDR3 contains 14 residues. Trimming cost V 3 bases and J 4 bases; bases outside gene matches: 5. CDR3 in amino acids: CASSERTGTYEQYF. Written as DNA, the CDR3 is TGCGCCAGCAGTGAAAGGACAGGGACGTACGAGCAGTACTTC.

This clone has at least ten counts. V usage is TRBV24-1 and J usage is TRBJ2-1; the D gene is possibly TRBD2 (6 bases). The CDR3 loop spans 12 amino acids. With 3 bases removed from V and 10 bases from J, the gap between germline ends came to 9 bases. Germline values: CDR1 KGHDR, CDR2 SFDVKD. CDR3 region: CATSDREREQFF. Here the CDR3 DNA reads TGTGCCACCAGTGATCGGGAGCGGGAGCAGTTCTTC.

The count of this clone is one. The V call is TRBV7-6, the J call TRBJ2-2; 7 bases line up with TRBD1. J gave up 6 bases and V 3 bases, and 10 bases lay outside the gene matches. Germline CDR1 is SGHVS and CDR2 is FNYEAQ. This CDR3 has 16 residues. This CDR3 is CASSFGDRVSPGELFF. For the CDR3, the DNA is TGTGCCAGCAGCTTTGGAGACAGGGTTTCGCCCGGGGAGCTGTTTTTT.

This clone has just one count. This chain joins TRBV5-4 and TRBJ2-3, with D perhaps matching TRBD1 or TRBD2 (5 bases each). The CDR3 contains 15 residues. The germline V gene encodes CDR1 SGHNT and CDR2 YYREEE (reference sequence). Trimming left V 4 bases short and J 1 base short, with 13 bases between. The CDR3 protein is CASSGPLGGTDTQYF. CDR3 DNA sequence: TGTGCCAGCAGCGGACCCCTGGGGGGCACAGATACGCAGTATTTT.

This chain uses TRBV2 with TRBJ2-1, with D perhaps assigned TRBD1 or TRBD2 (5 bases each). This CDR3 has 14 residues. Germline-derived CDR1 and CDR2 are SNHLY and FYNNEI. V lost 8 bases and J 4 bases, leaving 15 bases between the germline ends. The DNA of the CDR3 is TGTGCCAGCCTAAGGGGCGGAGGATACAATGAGCAGTTCTTC. Translated: CASLRGGGYNEQFF.

The gene calls are TRBV13 and TRBJ2-2; 7 nucleotides line up with TRBD1. The germline V gene encodes CDR1 PRHDT and CDR2 FYEKMQ (reference sequence). Trimming removed 4 bases from V and 6 bases from J; junction bases left unmatched: 11. This CDR3 comprises 16 residues. The CDR3 sequence: CASSSRGGPNAGELFF. The CDR3 DNA sequence: TGTGCCAGCAGCTCAAGAGGGGGCCCCAACGCCGGGGAGCTGTTTTTT.

The rearrangement links TRBV7-9 to TRBJ1-2; D is unclear. V dropped 5 bases and J dropped 2 bases, with 9 bases sitting between them. The CDR3 is made up of 13 amino acids. Germline values: CDR1 SEHNR, CDR2 FQNEAQ (reference sequence). The DNA of the CDR3 is TGTGCCAGCAGCCCTGACCTGAACTATGGCTACACCTTC. Translation gives CASSPDLNYGYTF.

The CDR3 DNA reads as TGTGCCAGCTTAACCAGGGGTGCAGGCTACACCTTC. Its protein product is CASLTRGAGYTF. This chain joins TRBV3-1 (or the pseudogene TRBV3-2) and TRBJ1-2; TRBD1 is a possible D gene (6 bases). The CDR3 is 12 residues long. The germline V gene encodes CDR1 LGHDT and CDR2 YNNKEL (reference sequence). The ends were cut back, 8 bases at V and 8 bases at J, with 15 bases in the middle.

The chain uses TRBV18 and TRBJ2-7, with D maybe TRBD1 (6 bases). The CDR3 extends over 13 amino acids. V was clipped by 4 bases and J by 3 bases, with 10 bases between them. CDR1 is KGHSH, CDR2 LQKENI, per germline. The CDR3 sequence is CASSRHRDYEQYV. The CDR3 region has the DNA TGTGCCAGCTCACGCCACAGGGACTACGAGCAGTACGTC.

This rearrangement joins TRBV11-2 to TRBJ1-1; unclear D gene. V was pared by 5 bases and J by 1 base, with 14 bases between. This CDR3 is 15 amino acids long. The germline V gene encodes CDR1 SGHAT and CDR2 FQNNGV. The CDR3 DNA reads as TGTGCCAGCAGCCGAAGGACGGAACCGAACACTGAAGCTTTCTTT. Amino acid sequence: CASSRRTEPNTEAFF.

J is TRBJ1-2 and V is TRBV12-3 or TRBV12-4; D not certain. The CDR3 is 13 amino acids. V was shortened by 2 bases and J by 2 bases, with 6 bases between the two germline ends. The CDR3 here is CASSLYGNYGYTF. CDR3 DNA sequence: TGTGCCAGCAGTTTATACGGAAACTATGGCTACACCTTC.

V and J are TRBV28 and TRBJ1-5, with unresolved D. V lost 2 bases and J 0 bases, leaving 5 bases between the germline ends. Germline lookup yields CDR1 MDHEN and CDR2 SYDVKM. This CDR3 contains 14 residues. The CDR3 DNA reads as TGTGCCAGCAGTTTAGGAGATAGCAATCAGCCCCAGCATTTT. Its protein product is CASSLGDSNQPQHF.

This clone has a single count. The chain recombines TRBV19 with TRBJ2-7; D uncertain. The germline CDR1 and CDR2 sequences are LNHDA and SQIVND (reference sequence). Deletions cut 3 bases from V and 6 bases from J, with 15 bases between. The CDR3 runs to 14 residues. Here the CDR3 DNA reads TGTGCCAGTAGTATCTCCCCCTCGTCCCTCGAGCAGTACTTC. This codes for CASSISPSSLEQYF.

In this sample, this clone turned up a few times. This chain joins TRBV11-2 and TRBJ1-6, with D unclear. Germline values: CDR1 SGHAT, CDR2 FQNNGV. The CDR3 consists of 13 residues. The V and J ends lost 3 bases and 6 bases respectively, with 6 bases between them. CDR3 sequence: CASSLSFNSPLHF. For the CDR3, the DNA is TGTGCCAGCAGCTTGAGTTTTAATTCACCCCTCCACTTT. Together with reference TRBV11-2 and TRBJ1-6, the CDR3 gives the full variable domain: EAGVAQSPRYKIIEKRQSVAFWCNPISGHATLYWYQQILGQGPKLLIQFQNNGVVDDSQLPKDRFSAERLKGVDSTLKIQPAKLEDSAVYLCASSLSFNSPLHFGNGTRLTVT.